This T cell receptor (beta chain) was documented in a study of sequential checkpoint blockade in melanoma. Study-wide background: Patients were randomized 1:1 to nivolumab-then-ipilimumab or ipilimumab-then-nivolumab first-line. After both sequences, patients received maintenance nivolumab.

Specified treatment: randomized to nivolumab then ipilimumab (arm A) or the reverse (arm B). From thawed PBMCs, live CD3+CD8+ cells negative for CD19 and CD56 were sorted. The repertoire was sequenced with immunoSEQ multiplex PCR; TCRdb's copy has only in-frame clones and lacks some. The sample contains about 37,000 clones, approximately 84% of which appear only once. CDR1 is SGHRS and CDR2 is YFSETQ in the germline V gene. Between the trimmed V and J ends, which lost 4 bases and 5 bases, there was a span of 19 bases. This CDR3 has 15 amino acids. The sequence derives from a human donor with melanoma. V usage is TRBV5-1 and J usage is TRBJ2-7; weak D call: TRBD2 (5 bases). The material sequenced was CD8+ T cells sorted from blood (inferred from file names), taken from a patient given nivolumab and ipilimumab in sequence. For the CDR3, the DNA is TGCGCCAGCAGCGTCGTTGAGGGCGCTTGGCACGAGCAGTACTTC. Protein: CASSVVEGAWHEQYF.